The present T cell receptor beta chain was sequenced within a study of blood T cell repertoires in COVID-19. The repertoire was sequenced with immunoSEQ multiplex PCR; TCRdb's copy has only in-frame clones and lacks some. The sample contains about 480,000 clones, about nine tenths of which appear only once. Points on this clone: The junction and the germline gene differ at one end; a read error may be behind it.

The CDR3 is 13 residues long. Germline loops: CDR1 SGHAT, CDR2 FQNNGV. The chain links TRBV11-2 to TRBJ1-2, with D tentatively TRBD1 (6 bases). This receptor was obtained from an older woman who had recovered from COVID-19. The sequencing sample was made of PBMCs or T cells enriched from blood (not recorded which). CDR3: CASSHVQGYDYTF. The CDR3 DNA reads as TGTGCCAGCAGCCACGTACAGGGCTATGACTACACCTTC.